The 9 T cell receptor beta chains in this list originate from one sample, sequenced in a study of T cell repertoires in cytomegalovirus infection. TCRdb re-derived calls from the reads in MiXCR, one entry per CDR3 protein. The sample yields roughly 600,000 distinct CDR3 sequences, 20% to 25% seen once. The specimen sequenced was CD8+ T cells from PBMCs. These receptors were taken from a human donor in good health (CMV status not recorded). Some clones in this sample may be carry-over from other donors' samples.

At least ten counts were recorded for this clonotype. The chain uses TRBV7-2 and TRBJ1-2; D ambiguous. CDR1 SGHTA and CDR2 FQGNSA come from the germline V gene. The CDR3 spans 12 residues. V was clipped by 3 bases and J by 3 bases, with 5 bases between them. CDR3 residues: CASSFGYYGYTF. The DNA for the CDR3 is TGTGCCAGCAGCTTCGGGTACTATGGCTACACCTTC.

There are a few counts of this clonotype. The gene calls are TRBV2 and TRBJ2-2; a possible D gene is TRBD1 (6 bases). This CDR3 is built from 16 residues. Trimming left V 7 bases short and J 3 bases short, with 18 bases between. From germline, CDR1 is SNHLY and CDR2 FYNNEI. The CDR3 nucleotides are TGTGCCAGCACCCGAACAGGGTTAAAGGACACCGGGGAGCTGTTTTTT. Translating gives CASTRTGLKDTGELFF.

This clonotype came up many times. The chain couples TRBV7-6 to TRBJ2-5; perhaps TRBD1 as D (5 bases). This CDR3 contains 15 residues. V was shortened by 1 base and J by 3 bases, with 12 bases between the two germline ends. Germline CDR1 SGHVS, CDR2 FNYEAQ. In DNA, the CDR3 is TGTGCCAGCAGCTTAGATGGGGCTCGGAAAGAGACCCAGTACTTC. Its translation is CASSLDGARKETQYF.

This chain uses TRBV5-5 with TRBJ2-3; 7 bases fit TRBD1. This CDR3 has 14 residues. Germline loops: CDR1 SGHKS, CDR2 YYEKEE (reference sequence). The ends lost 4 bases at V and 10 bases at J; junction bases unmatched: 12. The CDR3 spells CASSQQETGLAQYF. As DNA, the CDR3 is TGTGCCAGCAGCCAACAGGAGACAGGGCTTGCGCAGTATTTT. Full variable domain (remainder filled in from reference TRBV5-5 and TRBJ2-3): DAGVTQSPTHLIKTRGQQVTLRCSPISGHKSVSWYQQVLGQGPQFIFQYYEKEERGRGNFPDRFSARQFPNYSSELNVNALLLGDSALYLCASSQQETGLAQYFGPGTRLTVL.

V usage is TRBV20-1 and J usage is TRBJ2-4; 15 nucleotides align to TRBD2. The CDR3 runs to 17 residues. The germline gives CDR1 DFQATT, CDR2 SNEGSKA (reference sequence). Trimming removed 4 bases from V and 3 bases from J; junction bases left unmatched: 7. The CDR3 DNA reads TGCAGTGCTAAGGGACTAGCGGGGGGCCAAGACAAAAACATTCAGTACTTC. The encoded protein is CSAKGLAGGQDKNIQYF.

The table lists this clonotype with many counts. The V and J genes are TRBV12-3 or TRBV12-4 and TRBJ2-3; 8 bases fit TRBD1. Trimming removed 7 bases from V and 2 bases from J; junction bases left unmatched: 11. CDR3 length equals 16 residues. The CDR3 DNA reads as TGTGCCAGCATCCTAGGGGACAGGAGTTACACAGATACGCAGTATTTT. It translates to CASILGDRSYTDTQYF.

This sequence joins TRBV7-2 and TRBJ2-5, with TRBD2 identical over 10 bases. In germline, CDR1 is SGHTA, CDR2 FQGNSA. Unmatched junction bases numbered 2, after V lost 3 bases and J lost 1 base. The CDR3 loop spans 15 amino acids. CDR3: CASSFKRGGQETQYF. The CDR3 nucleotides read TGTGCCAGCAGCTTCAAGCGGGGGGGCCAAGAGACCCAGTACTTC.

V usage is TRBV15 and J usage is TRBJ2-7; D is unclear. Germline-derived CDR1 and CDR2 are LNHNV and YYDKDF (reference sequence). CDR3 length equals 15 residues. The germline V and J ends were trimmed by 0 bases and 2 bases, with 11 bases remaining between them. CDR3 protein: CATSRDRFVPYEQYV. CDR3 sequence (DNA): TGTGCCACCAGCAGAGATCGGTTCGTGCCCTACGAGCAGTACGTC.

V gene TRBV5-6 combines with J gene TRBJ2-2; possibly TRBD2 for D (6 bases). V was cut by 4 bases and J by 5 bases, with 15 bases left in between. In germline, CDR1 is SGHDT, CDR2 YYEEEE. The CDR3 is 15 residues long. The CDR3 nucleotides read TGTGCCAGCAGCCCCCGGGGGAGACGAACCGGGGAGCTGTTTTTT. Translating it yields CASSPRGRRTGELFF.